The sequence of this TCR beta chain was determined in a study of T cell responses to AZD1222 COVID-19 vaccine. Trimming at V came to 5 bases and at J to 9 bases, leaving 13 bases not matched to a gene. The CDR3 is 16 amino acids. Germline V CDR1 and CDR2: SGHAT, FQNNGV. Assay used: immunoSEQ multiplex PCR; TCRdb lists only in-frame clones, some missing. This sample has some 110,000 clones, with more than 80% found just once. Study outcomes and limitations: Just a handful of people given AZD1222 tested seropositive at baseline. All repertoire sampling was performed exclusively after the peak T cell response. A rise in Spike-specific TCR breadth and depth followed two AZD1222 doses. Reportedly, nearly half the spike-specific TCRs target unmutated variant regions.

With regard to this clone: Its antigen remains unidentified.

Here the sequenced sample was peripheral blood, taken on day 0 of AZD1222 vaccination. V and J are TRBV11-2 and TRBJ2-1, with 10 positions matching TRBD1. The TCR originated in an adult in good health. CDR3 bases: TGTGCCAGCAGCGTGTACCGGGACAGGGGTCTTACTGAGCAGTTCTTC. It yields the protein CASSVYRDRGLTEQFF.